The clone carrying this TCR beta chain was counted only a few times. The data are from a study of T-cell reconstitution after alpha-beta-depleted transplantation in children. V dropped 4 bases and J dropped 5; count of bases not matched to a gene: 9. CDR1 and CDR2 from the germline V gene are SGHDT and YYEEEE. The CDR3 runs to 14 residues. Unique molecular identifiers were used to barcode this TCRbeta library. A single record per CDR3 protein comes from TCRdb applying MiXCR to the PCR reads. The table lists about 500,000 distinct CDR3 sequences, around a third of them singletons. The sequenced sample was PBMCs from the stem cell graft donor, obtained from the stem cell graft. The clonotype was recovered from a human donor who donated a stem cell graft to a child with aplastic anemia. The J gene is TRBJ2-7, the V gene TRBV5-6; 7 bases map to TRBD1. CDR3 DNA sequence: TGTGCCAGCAGCCTCACAGGGGCGGCGGACGAGCAGTACTTC. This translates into CASSLTGAADEQYF. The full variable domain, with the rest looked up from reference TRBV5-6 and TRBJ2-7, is DAGVTQSPTHLIKTRGQQVTLRCSPKSGHDTVSWYQQALGQGPQFIFQYYEEEERQRGNFPDRFSGHQFPNYSSELNVNALLLGDSALYLCASSLTGAADEQYFGPGTRLTVT.